A single sample gave rise to the 18 T cell receptor beta chains below, sequenced in a study of tumor-infiltrating lymphocytes in primary liver carcinoma. TCR beta cDNA was reverse-transcribed from roughly 0.45 ug of total RNA. The reaction used a constant-region primer and ProtoScript II reverse transcriptase. ARM-PCR, slightly modified, supplied the TCR beta libraries through three nested multiplex PCR rounds. The two initial PCR rounds, roughly 11 cycles each, used TRBV1-TRBV30 forward and C-beta reverse primers. From the multiplex PCR reads, TCRdb called clonotypes with MiXCR, one entry per CDR3 protein. The data contain tens of thousands of distinct CDR3 sequences, less than 75% of them singletons. Starting material for RNA and DNA co-extraction consisted of about 17-32 mg of unsorted bulk tissue. Sequences were obtained from liver tumor tissue from sampling region 3. As for subset: tumor region T3, left-lateral pole. These receptors were taken from a woman in her thirties with primary liver carcinoma and hepatitis B virus infection.

About this clonotype itself: The junction does not match germline at one end; this may be a read error. The chain combines TRBV6-5 with TRBJ1-2; 7 bases map to TRBD1. The CDR3 is made up of 14 amino acids. The germline CDR1 and CDR2 sequences are MNHEY and SVGAGI. The chain's CDR3 is CGSSYNGQDCGYTF. The CDR3 bases are TGTGGCAGCAGCTATAACGGACAGGACTGCGGCTACACCTTC.

On this clonotype: An end of the junction differs from the germline gene, which may be a read error. The J gene is TRBJ2-7, the V gene TRBV7-8; D is unresolved. Germline V gives CDR1 SGHVS, CDR2 FQNEAQ. The CDR3 loop spans 18 amino acids. The CDR3 loop is CANSSGRGRTLSSYEQYF. For the CDR3, the DNA is TGTGCCAACAGCTCGGGTCGTGGTCGTACTTTGAGCTCCTACGAGCAGTACTTC.

This clonotype was seen at least ten times. Given the absence of the conserved phenylalanine or tryptophan at the CDR3 end, a read error is likely. The genes are TRBV29-1 and TRBJ2-5; tentatively, D is TRBD1 or TRBD2 (6 bases each). CDR1 SQVTM and CDR2 ANQGSEA come from the germline V gene. This CDR3 has 12 amino acids. V dropped 4 bases and J dropped 4 bases, with 10 bases sitting between them. The CDR3 sequence: CSVGRGAETQYS. CDR3 sequence (DNA): TGCAGCGTTGGGAGGGGGGCAGAGACCCAGTACTCC.

Worth noting for this clonotype: The CDR3 end shows no conserved phenylalanine or tryptophan, and so a read error is likely. This chain joins TRBV28 and TRBJ1-5; maybe TRBD1 (6 bases). CDR3 size: 15 residues. V dropped 10 bases and J dropped 4 bases, with 20 bases sitting between them. Germline assignment: CDR1 MDHEN and CDR2 SYDVKM. CDR3 DNA sequence: TGTGCCACCCATCTCCGGACAAGGGGGAATCAGCCCCAGCATCTT. Residues: CATHLRTRGNQPQHL.

For this clonotype: One end of the junction does not line up with germline, which may come from a read error. The chain joins TRBV7-8 to TRBJ2-1; no definite D call. Germline V gene sequence: CDR1 SGHVS, CDR2 FQNEAQ. The CDR3 sequence is 11 residues long. CDR3 coding DNA: TGTGCCAGCAGCTGGCGGAGTGAGCAGCTTTTC. This encodes CASSWRSEQLF.

This clonotype was seen just once. This may be a read error, as it is one base from a much larger clone. This chain joins TRBV4-1 and TRBJ2-7; TRBD1 agrees at 11 bases. This CDR3 is 19 amino acids long. In germline, CDR1 is MGHRA, CDR2 YSYEKL. CDR3 region: CACSPRDRGSGVWAYEQYF. CDR3 nucleotide sequence: TGCGCCTGCAGCCCTCGGGACAGGGGGTCGGGAGTATGGGCTTACGAGCAGTACTTC.

At least ten counts were recorded for this clonotype. This chain links TRBV24-1 with TRBJ2-1; D possibly matches TRBD1 or TRBD2 (5 bases each). Trimming took off 4 bases at V and 12 bases at J, with 15 bases between the two ends. CDR3 length: 13 amino acids. The germline V gene has CDR1 KGHDR and CDR2 SFDVKD. CDR3 residues: CATSDPGRSGQFF. The CDR3 region has the DNA TGTGCCACCAGTGACCCGGGACGATCGGGGCAGTTCTTC.

Regarding this clonotype: Germline is not matched at one junction end, which may reflect a read error. The rearrangement links TRBV11-2 to TRBJ2-2; a weak D match, TRBD2 (6 bases). Germline lookup yields CDR1 SGHAT and CDR2 FQNNGV. The CDR3 is made up of 15 amino acids. The CDR3 DNA is TGTGCCAACAGCCGGGCTAGCGTGAGCGGCGGGGAGCTGTTTTTT. As protein: CANSRASVSGGELFF.

Of note for this clonotype: The junction and the germline gene differ at one end; a read error may be behind it. The V and J genes are TRBV6-1 and TRBJ1-3, with unresolved D. Germline V gene data show CDR1 as MNHNS and CDR2 as SASEGT. This CDR3 contains 14 residues. CDR3 in amino acids: CASIMAAFGNTIYF. CDR3 sequence (DNA): TGTGCGAGCATCATGGCAGCCTTTGGAAACACCATATATTTT.

Turning to this clonotype: Just one base apart from a much larger clone, this may be a read error. The chain carries TRBV5-1 and TRBJ2-7; D is unclear. The V gene's germline CDR1 is SGHRS and CDR2 YFSETQ. The CDR3 extends over 14 amino acids. The chain's CDR3 is CTSSLLSQGYEQYF. The CDR3 DNA reads as TGCACCAGCAGCTTGTTATCACAAGGCTACGAGCAGTACTTC. Based on the CDR3 plus reference TRBV5-1 and TRBJ2-7, the full variable domain is KAGVTQTPRYLIKTRGQQVTLSCSPISGHRSVSWYQQTPGQGLQFLFEYFSETQRNKGNFPGRFSGRQFSNSRSEMNVSTLELGDSALYLCTSSLLSQGYEQYFGPGTRLTVT.

On this clonotype itself: An end of the junction does not agree with germline; a read error may underlie this. This chain connects TRBV6-2 or TRBV6-3 to TRBJ2-7, with D unclear. This CDR3 is 18 amino acids long. Germline lookup yields CDR1 MNHEY and CDR2 SVGEGT. CDR3 residues: CANSYLRMFHSNNYEQYF. For the CDR3, the DNA is TGTGCCAACAGTTACTTGAGGATGTTCCACTCGAATAACTACGAGCAGTACTTC.

This clonotype was seen a handful of times. A read error may be the cause here, since a much bigger clone is one base away. The J gene is TRBJ2-5, the V gene TRBV28, with D perhaps TRBD1 (6 bases). Trimming took off 4 bases at V and 4 bases at J, with 13 bases between the two ends. The CDR3 sequence is 14 residues long. Germline CDR1 and CDR2: MDHEN and SYDVKM. The CDR3 sequence is CASSSRGSRETQYF. The CDR3 region has the DNA TGTGCCAGCAGTTCTAGGGGGAGCCGAGAGACCCAGTACTTC.

In regard to this clonotype: At one end, the junction sequence differs from germline, possibly due to a read error. CDR3 region: CASSLGSSGKLERFF. The CDR3 DNA reads TGTGCCAGCAGCTTAGGAAGTAGCGGGAAGCTCGAGCGGTTCTTC. The chain combines TRBV11-3 with TRBJ2-1; 8 bases are shared with TRBD2. The CDR3 is 15 residues long. Germline V CDR1 and CDR2: SGHNT, YENEEA.

On this clonotype: One end of the junction fails to match germline, which may point to a read error. CDR3 sequence: CVSSLRAGNTDTQYF. CDR3 sequence (DNA): TGTGTCAGCAGCCTAAGGGCCGGGAACACAGATACGCAGTATTTT. This chain uses TRBV12-3 or TRBV12-4 with TRBJ2-3, with D possibly being TRBD2 (5 bases). This CDR3 has 15 amino acids.

Turning to this clonotype: The missing conserved phenylalanine or tryptophan at the end of this CDR3 makes a read error likely. The chain carries TRBV11-1 and TRBJ2-7; no definite D call. Per the germline V gene, CDR1 is SGHAT and CDR2 is FQDESV (reference sequence). V was trimmed by 3 bases and J by 4 bases, leaving 7 bases between them. This CDR3 is built from 12 residues. The CDR3: CASSFTDYEQYL. The CDR3 DNA reads as TGTGCCAGCAGCTTCACGGATTACGAGCAGTACTTA.

This clonotype has a handful of counts. A read error may produce the germline difference seen at one junction end. The V call is TRBV30, the J call TRBJ2-7, with D uncertain. CDR1 is GTSNPN and CDR2 is SVGIG in the germline V gene (reference sequence). The CDR3 contains 13 residues. The CDR3 nucleotides read TGTGTCTGGAGTCCGGGTCCCCCGAACGAGCAGTACTTC. This sequence encodes CVWSPGPPNEQYF.

This sequence joins TRBV11-2 and TRBJ1-2; D might be TRBD1 (6 bases). V was clipped by 4 bases and J by 3 bases, with 18 bases between them. The germline CDR1 and CDR2 sequences are SGHAT and FQNNGV. The CDR3 is made up of 16 amino acids. The chain's CDR3 is CASSSSGATNYYGYTF. The CDR3, as DNA: TGTGCCAGCAGCTCCTCAGGGGCAACCAACTACTATGGCTACACCTTC.

Details on this clonotype: One end of the junction varies from germline; a read error may be responsible. The chain recombines TRBV11-2 with TRBJ2-1, with TRBD2 matching over 12 bases. Germline lookup yields CDR1 SGHAT and CDR2 FQNNGV. This CDR3 region has 13 residues. For the CDR3, the DNA is TGTACCAGCAGCTGGACTAGCGGGGCAGAGCAGTTCTTT. It translates to CTSSWTSGAEQFF.